This TCR beta chain was obtained from a study of OX40 agonist ivuxolimab in advanced cancers. Whole-study context: 40% to 50% of patients had received prior checkpoint inhibitor therapy. Two cutaneous melanoma patients and one hepatocellular carcinoma patient, three in all, had partial responses. Findings of the study overall: Still undetermined is the antigen specificity of the expanded peripheral T cells. At 0.1 to 3.0 mg/kg, clonal expansion of CD4+ and CD8+ blood T cells had occurred by week 6.

The CDR3 is 14 residues long. The germline CDR1 and CDR2 sequences are SGHDT and YYEEEE. V lost 2 bases and J lost 8, with 13 bases in between. The protocol was immunoSEQ multiplex PCR, while the TCRdb copy is restricted to in-frame clones and leaves out a portion. The sample includes about 80,000 clones, more than 75% of them seen just once. Notes on this clone: The antigen is not known.

The starting material was CD4+ or CD8+ T cells sorted from blood, obtained in a trial of the OX40 agonist ivuxolimab. J is TRBJ2-2 and V is TRBV5-6; the D is unclear. This TCR was sampled from an adult with an advanced solid tumor such as melanoma, head and neck, liver or kidney cancer. Here the CDR3 DNA reads TGTGCCAGCAGCTTAAGCGAAGGGTTAGGGGAGCTGTTTTTT. Encoded protein: CASSLSEGLGELFF.